This TCR beta chain stems from a study of T-cell reconstitution after alpha-beta-depleted transplantation in children. Points from the study as a whole: The origin of alpha-beta T cells about two months after transplant was reportedly several hundred expanded graft clones. Newly made T cells mostly supplied T-cell counts and diversity one year after transplant. The high TCRbeta diversity at day 60 in some patients came from surviving recipient T cells and thymic progenitors.

The TCRbeta library was prepared with unique molecular identifiers. TCRdb ran MiXCR on the PCR reads and lists one entry per CDR3 protein. There are a few hundred thousand distinct CDR3 sequences in the sample; over 10% occur only once, and approximately 2.1% lies in the top ten. As regards this clonotype: No antigen is known for it.

This TCR was sampled from a male patient between 10 and 17 years old who had a stem cell transplant for acute myeloid leukemia, so the T cells may come from the graft donor. This specimen was PBMCs, mostly from graft donor cells, taken 360 days after TCRalphabeta/CD19-depleted stem cell transplant.

The CDR3 reads CASSRTAFYYEQYF. Here the CDR3 DNA reads TGCGCCAGCAGCCGGACAGCTTTCTACTACGAGCAGTACTTC. The V and J genes are TRBV5-1 and TRBJ2-7, with D tentatively TRBD1 (6 bases). The length of the CDR3 is 14 residues. V was pared by 4 bases and J by 3 bases, with 14 bases between. Germline V gene sequence: CDR1 SGHRS, CDR2 YFSETQ.